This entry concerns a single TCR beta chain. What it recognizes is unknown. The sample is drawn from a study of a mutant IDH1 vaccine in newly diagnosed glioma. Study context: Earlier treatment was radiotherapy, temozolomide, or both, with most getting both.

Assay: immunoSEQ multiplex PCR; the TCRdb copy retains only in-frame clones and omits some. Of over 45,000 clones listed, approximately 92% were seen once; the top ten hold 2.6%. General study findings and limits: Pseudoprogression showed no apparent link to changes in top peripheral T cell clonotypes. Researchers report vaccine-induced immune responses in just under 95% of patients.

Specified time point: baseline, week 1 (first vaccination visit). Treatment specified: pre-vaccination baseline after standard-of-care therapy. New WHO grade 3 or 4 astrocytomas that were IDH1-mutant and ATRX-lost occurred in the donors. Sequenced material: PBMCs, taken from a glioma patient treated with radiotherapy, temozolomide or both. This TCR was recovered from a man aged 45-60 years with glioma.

The CDR3 sequence: CASSQDPGGGREQYF. In DNA form, the CDR3 reads TGCGCCAGCAGCCAAGATCCTGGGGGCGGGCGGGAGCAGTACTTC. The chain has TRBV4-3 and TRBJ2-7; D is possibly TRBD1 (6 bases). Trimming removed 0 bases from V and 7 bases from J, with 16 bases in between. The V gene's germline CDR1 is LGHNA and CDR2 YSLEER. This CDR3 contains 15 residues.